This TCR beta chain was recovered during a study of cytomegalovirus exposure and HLA in healthy donors. With 60 Vbeta and 13 Jbeta primers, the PCR was carried out. Sequencing was performed with immunoSEQ multiplex PCR; in TCRdb, only in-frame clones are kept and a portion is missing. Of 130,000 or so clones listed, about two thirds were seen once; the top ten hold 5.5% to 8.5%. Unmatched junction bases numbered 2, after V lost 3 bases and J lost 1 base. Per the germline V gene, CDR1 is SGHRS and CDR2 is YFSETQ. The CDR3 extends over 14 amino acids. This chain joins TRBV5-1 and TRBJ2-7, with 9 positions matching TRBD1. This TCR came from a man aged 40-49 years in good health and CMV-seropositive. The sequencing input was PBMCs. CDR3 amino acids: CASSSTGGSYEQYF. The CDR3 region has the DNA TGCGCCAGCAGCTCGACAGGGGGTTCCTACGAGCAGTACTTC.